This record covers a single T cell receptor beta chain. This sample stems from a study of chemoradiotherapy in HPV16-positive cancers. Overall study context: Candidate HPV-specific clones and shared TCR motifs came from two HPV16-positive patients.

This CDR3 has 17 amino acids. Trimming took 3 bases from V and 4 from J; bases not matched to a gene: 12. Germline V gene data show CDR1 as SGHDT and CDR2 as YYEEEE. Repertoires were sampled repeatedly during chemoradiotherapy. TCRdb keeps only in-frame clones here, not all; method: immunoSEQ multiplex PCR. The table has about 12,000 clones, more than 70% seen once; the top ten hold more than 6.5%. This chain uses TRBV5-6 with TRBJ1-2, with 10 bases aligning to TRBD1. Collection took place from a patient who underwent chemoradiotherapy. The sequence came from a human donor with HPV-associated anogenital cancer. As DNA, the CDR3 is TGTGCCAGCAGCTCCCGGGACAGGGGACGGTCTGCCTATGGCTACACCTTC. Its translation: CASSSRDRGRSAYGYTF. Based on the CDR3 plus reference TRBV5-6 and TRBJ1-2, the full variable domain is DAGVTQSPTHLIKTRGQQVTLRCSPKSGHDTVSWYQQALGQGPQFIFQYYEEEERQRGNFPDRFSGHQFPNYSSELNVNALLLGDSALYLCASSSRDRGRSAYGYTFGSGTRLTVV.